A selection of T cell receptor beta chains follows, all from one sample in a study of T cell repertoires in cytomegalovirus infection. TCRdb fed the reads into MiXCR, producing one record per CDR3 protein. Of 480,000 or so distinct CDR3 sequences listed, about 11% were seen once; the top ten hold roughly a tenth. The specimen was PBMCs. The receptors shown here come from a human donor in good health (CMV status not recorded). Some clones in this sample may be carry-over from other donors' samples. Both conserved end residues are part of each CDR3. A D gene is named only where the DNA matches it firmly. Expanded clones get a size class; other rows say once, few or many, or leave the size out.

>TRBV5-6|TRBJ1-2|many|NA
TGTGCCAGCAGCCCGGTTGCGAACTATGGCTACACCTTC
CASSPVANYGYTF
>TRBV12-3/TRBV12-4|TRBJ2-7|few|TRBD1
TGTGCCAGCCGGGGACAGGGTGGGTACGAGCAGTACTTC
CASRGQGGYEQYF
>TRBV12-5|TRBJ1-1|many|TRBD1
TGTGCTAGTGGCACAGGGGGTACCCGGTCTTTCTTT
CASGTGGTRSFF
>TRBV7-2|TRBJ1-2|many|TRBD1
TGTGCCAGCAGTTCGAGACAGGGAGGCGGCTACACCTTC
CASSSRQGGGYTF
>TRBV20-1|TRBJ1-2|many|NA
TGCAGTGCTAGAGAAGGGCAGGCGCTTGGCAGCTACACCTTC
CSAREGQALGSYTF
>TRBV3-1|TRBJ2-1|NA|TRBD2
TGTGCCAGCAGCCACGGACTAGCGGGAGATCCTGGTCATGAGCAGTTCTTC
CASSHGLAGDPGHEQFF
>TRBV10-3|TRBJ1-1|many|TRBD1
TGTGCCATCAGTGACCCGGACAGGGGTACTGAAGCTTTCTTT
CAISDPDRGTEAFF
>TRBV12-3/TRBV12-4|TRBJ2-1|many|TRBD2
TGTGCCAGCAGTTTTGCTAGCGGGAGCAATGAGCAGTTCTTC
CASSFASGSNEQFF
>TRBV20-1|TRBJ2-3|NA|TRBD2
TGCAGCCCAGCGGGGGCTTCATGGGATACGCAGTATTTT
CSPAGASWDTQYF
>TRBV19|TRBJ2-5|NA|NA
TGTGCCAGTAGTGAGAGGGAGACCCAGTACTTC
CASSERETQYF
>TRBV7-9|TRBJ2-1|few|TRBD1
TGTGCCAGCAGCTCCGGACAGGGAGTATTTGATGAGCAGTTCTTC
CASSSGQGVFDEQFF
>TRBV11-2|TRBJ2-2|NA|NA
TGTGCCAGCAGCTCTATCCTAGCGAGCTCCTCCACGGAGAACACCGGGGAGCTGTTTTTT
CASSSILASSSTENTGELFF
>TRBV14|TRBJ1-4|NA|NA
TGTGCCAGCAGCCAAGACGGGAGGGGACTGTTTTTT
CASSQDGRGLFF
>TRBV7-8|TRBJ1-3|many|TRBD1
TGTGCCAGCAGCTCGAGACAGGGGGCCATGGGAAACACCATATATTTT
CASSSRQGAMGNTIYF